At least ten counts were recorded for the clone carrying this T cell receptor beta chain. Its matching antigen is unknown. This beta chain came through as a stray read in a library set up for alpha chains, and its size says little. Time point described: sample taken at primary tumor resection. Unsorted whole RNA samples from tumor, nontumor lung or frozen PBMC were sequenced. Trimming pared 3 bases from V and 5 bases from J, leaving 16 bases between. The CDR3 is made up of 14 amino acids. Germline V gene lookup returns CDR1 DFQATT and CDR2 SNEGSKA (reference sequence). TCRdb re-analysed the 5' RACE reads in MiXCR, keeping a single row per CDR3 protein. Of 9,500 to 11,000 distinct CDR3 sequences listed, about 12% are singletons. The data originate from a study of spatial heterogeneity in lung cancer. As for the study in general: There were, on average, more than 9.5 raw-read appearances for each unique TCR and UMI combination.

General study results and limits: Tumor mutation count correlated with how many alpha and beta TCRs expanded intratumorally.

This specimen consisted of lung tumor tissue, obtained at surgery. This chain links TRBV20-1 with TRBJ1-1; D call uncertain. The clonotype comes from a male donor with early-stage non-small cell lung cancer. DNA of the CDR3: TGCAGTGCTAGTGTGGTTTGGCCGGGGACTGAAGCTTTCTTT. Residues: CSASVVWPGTEAFF.